Only one count was recorded for the clone carrying this TCR beta chain. Antigen specificity is unknown. The junction and the germline gene differ at one end; a read error may be behind it. This CDR3 spans 16 amino acids. Germline lookup yields CDR1 DFQATT and CDR2 SNEGSKA (reference sequence). This record comes from a study of blood T cells in healthy people across ages. Study outcomes and limitations: Among long-lived donors, naive CD4+ cells were more numerous and diversity higher than in aged donors.

It was with a sample-barcoded 5' primer and a J-beta primer mix that a second PCR of about 6 to 12 cycles was run. Each cDNA molecule received a tag from a template-switch adaptor that had 12 random nucleotides. MiXCR, run by TCRdb on the 5' RACE reads, gives a single entry per CDR3 protein. The sample has about 1 million distinct CDR3 sequences; around 43% are singletons. The sequence came from an older woman in good health. This chain uses TRBV20-1 with TRBJ2-1; possibly TRBD2 for D (6 bases). Sequenced material: blood. This chain's CDR3 is CSARDRAGMTYNEQFF. The CDR3 DNA follows: TGCAGTGCCAGAGATCGTGCGGGGATGACCTACAATGAGCAGTTCTTC.